What follows is one TCR beta chain and its context. Clones were sequenced by immunoSEQ multiplex PCR, and TCRdb holds only the in-frame ones, with some missing. The data hold about 150,000 clones, with 88% observed a single time. This specimen comes from a study of T cell responses to AZD1222 COVID-19 vaccine. Looked up from germline, CDR1 is MGHRA and CDR2 is YSYEKL. CDR3 length: 19 residues. Trimming at V came to 0 bases and at J to 7 bases, leaving 14 bases not matched to a gene. Sequenced here: peripheral blood, sampled on day 0 of MenACWY control vaccination. The genes are TRBV4-1 and TRBJ1-6; 8 bases map to TRBD1. The sequence came from an adult in good health. CDR3 bases: TGCGCCAGCAGCCAAGACTCCCCGGTGGCAGGGGGCTCGAATTCACCCCTCCACTTT. The encoded protein is CASSQDSPVAGGSNSPLHF.